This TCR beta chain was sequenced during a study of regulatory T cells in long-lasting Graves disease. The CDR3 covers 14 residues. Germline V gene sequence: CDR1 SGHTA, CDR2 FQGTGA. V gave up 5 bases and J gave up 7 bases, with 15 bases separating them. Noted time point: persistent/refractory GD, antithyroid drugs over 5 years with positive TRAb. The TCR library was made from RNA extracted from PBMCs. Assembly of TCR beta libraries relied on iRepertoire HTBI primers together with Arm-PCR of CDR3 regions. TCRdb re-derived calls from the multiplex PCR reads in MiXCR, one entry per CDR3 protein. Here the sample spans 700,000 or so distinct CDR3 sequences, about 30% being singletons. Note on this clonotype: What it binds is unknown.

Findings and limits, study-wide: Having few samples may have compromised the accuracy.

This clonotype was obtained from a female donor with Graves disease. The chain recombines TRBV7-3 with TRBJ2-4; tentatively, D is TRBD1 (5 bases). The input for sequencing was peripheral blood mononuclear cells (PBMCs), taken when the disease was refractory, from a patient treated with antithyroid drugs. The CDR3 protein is CASSGARPENIQYF. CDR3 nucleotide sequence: TGTGCCAGCAGCGGGGCGAGGCCGGAGAACATTCAGTACTTC.